This record concerns one T cell receptor beta chain sequence. Its matching antigen is unknown. This sample stems from a study of cytomegalovirus exposure and HLA in healthy donors. Study-level background: A later analysis reported the same platform for the roughly 110 validation repertoires and the approximately 700 first-cohort repertoires. Study observations and caveats: The study flagged some 170 TCR beta chains as cytomegalovirus-associated.

Profiled with immunoSEQ multiplex PCR; TCRdb holds only in-frame clones, not every one. The repertoire includes some 260,000 clones, about 90% of them detected once, and approximately 12% sits in the top ten. The CDR3 consists of 11 residues. Deletions cut 0 bases from V and 11 bases from J, with 10 bases between. Germline lookup yields CDR1 GTSNPN and CDR2 SVGIG (reference sequence). The rearrangement uses TRBV30 and TRBJ1-1; D unclear. The sequencing sample was made of PBMCs. The clonotype comes from a man between 18 and 29 years old in good health and CMV-seropositive. DNA of the CDR3: TGTGCCTGGAGTGTAGGGCCCCGGGCTTTCTTT. This encodes CAWSVGPRAFF.